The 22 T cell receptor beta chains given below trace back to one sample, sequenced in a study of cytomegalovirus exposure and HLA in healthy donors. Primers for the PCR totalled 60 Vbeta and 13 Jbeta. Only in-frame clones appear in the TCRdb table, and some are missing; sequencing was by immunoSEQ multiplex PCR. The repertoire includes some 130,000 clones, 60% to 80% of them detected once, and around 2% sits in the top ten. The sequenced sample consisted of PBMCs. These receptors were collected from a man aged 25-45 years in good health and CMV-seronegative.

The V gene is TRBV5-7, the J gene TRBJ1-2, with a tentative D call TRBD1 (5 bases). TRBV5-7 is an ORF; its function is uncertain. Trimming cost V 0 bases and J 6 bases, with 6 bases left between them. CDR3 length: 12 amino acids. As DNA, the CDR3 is TGTGCCAGCAGCTTGGGGGGGGATGGCTACACCTTC. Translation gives CASSLGGDGYTF.

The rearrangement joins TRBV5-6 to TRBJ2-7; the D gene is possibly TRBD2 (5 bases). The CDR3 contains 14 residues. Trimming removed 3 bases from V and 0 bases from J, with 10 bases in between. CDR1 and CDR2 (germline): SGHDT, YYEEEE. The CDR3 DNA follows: TGTGCCAGCAGCTGGTTTGGGAGCTCCTACGAGCAGTACTTC. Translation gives CASSWFGSSYEQYF.

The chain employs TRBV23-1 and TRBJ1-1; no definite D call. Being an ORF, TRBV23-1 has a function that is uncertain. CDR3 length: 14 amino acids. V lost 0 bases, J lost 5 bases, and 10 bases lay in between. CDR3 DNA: TGCGCCAGCAGTCAATCAAAGCGAGGGACTGAAGCTTTCTTT. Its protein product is CASSQSKRGTEAFF.

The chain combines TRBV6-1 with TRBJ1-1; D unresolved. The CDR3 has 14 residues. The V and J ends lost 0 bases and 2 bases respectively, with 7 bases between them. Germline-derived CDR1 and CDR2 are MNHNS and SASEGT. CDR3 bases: TGTGCCAGCAGTGAAGCGGGCACAAACACTGAAGCTTTCTTT. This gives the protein CASSEAGTNTEAFF.

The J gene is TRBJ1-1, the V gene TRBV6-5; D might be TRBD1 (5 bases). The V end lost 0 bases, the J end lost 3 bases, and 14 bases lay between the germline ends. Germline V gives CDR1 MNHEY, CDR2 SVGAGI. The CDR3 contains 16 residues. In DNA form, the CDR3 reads TGTGCCAGCAGTTACTCCCTCTGGGGCAGGGACACTGAAGCTTTCTTT. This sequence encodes CASSYSLWGRDTEAFF.

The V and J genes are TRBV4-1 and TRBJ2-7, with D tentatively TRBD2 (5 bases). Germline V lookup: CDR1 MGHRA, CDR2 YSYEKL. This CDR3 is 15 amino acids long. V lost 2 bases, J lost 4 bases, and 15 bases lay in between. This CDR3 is CASSQQAGIRYEQYF. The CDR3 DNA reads TGCGCCAGCAGCCAACAGGCCGGGATTCGATACGAGCAGTACTTC.

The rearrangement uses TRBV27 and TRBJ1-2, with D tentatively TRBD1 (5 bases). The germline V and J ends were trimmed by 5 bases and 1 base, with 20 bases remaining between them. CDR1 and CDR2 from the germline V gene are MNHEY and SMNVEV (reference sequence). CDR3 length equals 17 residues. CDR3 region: CASSPLYQGALNYGYTF. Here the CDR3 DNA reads TGTGCCAGCAGTCCCCTATATCAGGGCGCACTTAACTATGGCTACACCTTC.

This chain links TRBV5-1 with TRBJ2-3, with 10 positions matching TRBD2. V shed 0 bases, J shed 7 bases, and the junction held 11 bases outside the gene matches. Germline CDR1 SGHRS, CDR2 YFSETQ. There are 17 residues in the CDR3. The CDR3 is CASSLALLAGVGHTQYF. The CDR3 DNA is TGCGCCAGCAGCTTGGCCTTGCTAGCGGGGGTAGGCCATACGCAGTATTTT.

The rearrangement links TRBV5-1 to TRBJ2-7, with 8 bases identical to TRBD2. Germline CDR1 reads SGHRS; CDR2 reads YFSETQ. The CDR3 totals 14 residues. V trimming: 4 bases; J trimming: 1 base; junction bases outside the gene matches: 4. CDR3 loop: CASSQGTRSYEQYF. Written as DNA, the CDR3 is TGCGCCAGCAGCCAGGGGACTAGGTCCTACGAGCAGTACTTC.

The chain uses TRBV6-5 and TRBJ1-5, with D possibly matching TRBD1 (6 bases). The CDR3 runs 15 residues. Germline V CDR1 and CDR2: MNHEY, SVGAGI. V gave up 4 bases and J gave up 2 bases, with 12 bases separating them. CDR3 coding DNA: TGTGCCAGCAGTTTGGGCAGGGGAGGCAATCAGCCCCAGCATTTT. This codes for CASSLGRGGNQPQHF.

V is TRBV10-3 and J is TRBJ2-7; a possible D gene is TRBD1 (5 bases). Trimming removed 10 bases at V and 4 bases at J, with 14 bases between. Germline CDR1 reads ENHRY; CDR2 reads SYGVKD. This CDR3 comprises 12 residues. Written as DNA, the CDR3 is TGTGCCAACGGAGAACAGGCATACGAGCAGTACTTC. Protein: CANGEQAYEQYF.

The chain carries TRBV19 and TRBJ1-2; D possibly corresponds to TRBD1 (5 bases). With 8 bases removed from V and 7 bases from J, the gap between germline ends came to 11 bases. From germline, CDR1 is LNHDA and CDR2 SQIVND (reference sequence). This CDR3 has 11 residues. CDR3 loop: CASRRGFGYTF. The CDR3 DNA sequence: TGTGCCAGTCGAAGGGGTTTTGGCTACACCTTC.

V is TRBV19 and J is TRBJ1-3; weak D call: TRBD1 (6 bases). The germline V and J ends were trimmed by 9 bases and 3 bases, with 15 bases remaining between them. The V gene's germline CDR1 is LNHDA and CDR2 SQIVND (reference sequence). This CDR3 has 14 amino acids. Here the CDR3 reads CASGDIQYGNTIYF. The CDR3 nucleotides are TGTGCCAGCGGGGACATACAATATGGAAACACCATATATTTT. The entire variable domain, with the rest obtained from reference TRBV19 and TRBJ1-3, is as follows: DGGITQSPKYLFRKEGQNVTLSCEQNLNHDAMYWYRQDPGQGLRLIYYSQIVNDFQKGDIAEGYSVSREKKESFPLTVTSAQKNPTAFYLCASGDIQYGNTIYFGEGSWLTVV.

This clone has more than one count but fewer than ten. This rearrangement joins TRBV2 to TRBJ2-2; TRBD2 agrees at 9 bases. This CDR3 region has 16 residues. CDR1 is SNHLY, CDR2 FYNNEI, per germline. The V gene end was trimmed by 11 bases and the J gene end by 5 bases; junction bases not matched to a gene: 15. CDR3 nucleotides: TGTGCCTCGCGCCTTTTAGCGGGAGTAGGGACCGGGGAGCTGTTTTTT. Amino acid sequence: CASRLLAGVGTGELFF. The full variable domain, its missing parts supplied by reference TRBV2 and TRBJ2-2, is EPEVTQTPSHQVTQMGQEVILRCVPISNHLYFYWYRQILGQKVEFLVSFYNNEISEKSEIFDDQFSVERPDGSNFTLKIRSTKLEDSAMYFCASRLLAGVGTGELFFGEGSRLTVL.

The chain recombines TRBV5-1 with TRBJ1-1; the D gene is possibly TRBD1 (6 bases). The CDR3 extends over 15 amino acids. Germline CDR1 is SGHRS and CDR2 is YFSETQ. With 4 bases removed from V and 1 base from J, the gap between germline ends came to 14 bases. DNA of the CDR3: TGCGCCAGCAGCCCAACCATACAGGGGAACACTGAAGCTTTCTTT. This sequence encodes CASSPTIQGNTEAFF.

In DNA, the CDR3 is TGCAGCGTTGATAGGGACTCGGGGAGCGGCTACACCTTC. Protein product: CSVDRDSGSGYTF. The genes are TRBV29-1 and TRBJ1-2, with D perhaps matching TRBD1 (5 bases). There are 13 residues in the CDR3. V was pared by 3 bases and J by 8 bases, with 16 bases between. Germline CDR1 is SQVTM and CDR2 is ANQGSEA. The full variable domain, with the rest looked up from reference TRBV29-1 and TRBJ1-2, is SAVISQKPSRDICQRGTSLTIQCQVDSQVTMMFWYRQQPGQSLTLIATANQGSEATYESGFVIDKFPISRPNLTFSTLTVSNMSPEDSSIYLCSVDRDSGSGYTFGSGTRLTVV.

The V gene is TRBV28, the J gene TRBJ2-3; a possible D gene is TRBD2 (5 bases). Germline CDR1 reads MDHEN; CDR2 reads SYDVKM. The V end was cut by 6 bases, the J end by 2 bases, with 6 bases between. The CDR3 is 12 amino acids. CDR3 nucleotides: TGTGCCAGCAGCGGGGTCACAGATACGCAGTATTTT. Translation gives CASSGVTDTQYF.

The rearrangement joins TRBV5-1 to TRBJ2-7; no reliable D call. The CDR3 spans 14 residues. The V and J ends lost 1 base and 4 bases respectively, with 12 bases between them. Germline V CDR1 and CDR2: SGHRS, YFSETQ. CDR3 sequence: CASSLQVYPYEQYF. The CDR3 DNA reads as TGCGCCAGCAGCTTGCAGGTCTACCCTTACGAGCAGTACTTC.

This CDR3 is CASSGAIMAGLHQPQHF. The CDR3 DNA sequence: TGTGCCAGCAGTGGAGCCATCATGGCCGGACTTCATCAGCCCCAGCATTTT. The V and J genes are TRBV6-1 and TRBJ1-5; D is undetermined. Germline assignment: CDR1 MNHNS and CDR2 SASEGT. Trimming took off 4 bases at V and 5 bases at J, with 21 bases between the two ends. The CDR3 contains 17 residues.

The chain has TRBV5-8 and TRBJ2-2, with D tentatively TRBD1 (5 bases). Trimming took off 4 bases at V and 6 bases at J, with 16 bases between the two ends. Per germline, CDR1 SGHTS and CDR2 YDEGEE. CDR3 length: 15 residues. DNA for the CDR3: TGTGCCAGCAGCCCACATCGGCAGGGCCCCGGGGAGCTGTTTTTT. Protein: CASSPHRQGPGELFF.

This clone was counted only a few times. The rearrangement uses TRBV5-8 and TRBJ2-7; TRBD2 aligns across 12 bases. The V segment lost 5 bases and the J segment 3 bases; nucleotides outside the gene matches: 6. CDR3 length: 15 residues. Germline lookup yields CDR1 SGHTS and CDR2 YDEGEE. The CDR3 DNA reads TGTGCCAGCAGACCCGGACTAGCGGGATTCTACGAGCAGTACTTC. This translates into CASRPGLAGFYEQYF.

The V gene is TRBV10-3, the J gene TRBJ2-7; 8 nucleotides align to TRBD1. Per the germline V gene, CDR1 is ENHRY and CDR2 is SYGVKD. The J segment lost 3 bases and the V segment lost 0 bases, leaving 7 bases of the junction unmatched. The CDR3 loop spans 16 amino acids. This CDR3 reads CAISESASGGGYEQYF. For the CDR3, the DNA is TGTGCCATCAGTGAGTCGGCGTCAGGGGGCGGCTACGAGCAGTACTTC.